This T cell receptor beta chain was captured by sequencing in a study of cytomegalovirus exposure and HLA in healthy donors. Donors counted as nominally healthy when sampled, yet unrecorded immune exposures were likely. This clone has just one count. V was cut by 0 bases and J by 3 bases, with 7 bases left in between. The germline gives CDR1 SGHKS, CDR2 YYEKEE (reference sequence). The CDR3 has 13 residues. Both 60 Vbeta primers and 13 Jbeta primers went into the PCR. In the study's own analysis: A follow-up analysis tallied 86 million or so unique TCR beta chains, approximately 11 million shared. Libraries were prepared by immunoSEQ multiplex PCR; TCRdb keeps only in-frame clonotypes and omits some of them. The DNA was the basis for D and trimming; V, J and clone size are from that table. The repertoire holds approximately 150,000 clones, about two thirds seen once, with roughly 2% in the top ten.

The rearrangement uses TRBV5-5 and TRBJ2-7; a possible D gene is TRBD1 (5 bases). The material sequenced was PBMCs. The receptor was derived from a man in his forties in good health and CMV-seronegative. CDR3 region: CASSLEGNYEQYF. DNA of the CDR3: TGTGCCAGCAGCTTGGAGGGGAACTACGAGCAGTACTTC.